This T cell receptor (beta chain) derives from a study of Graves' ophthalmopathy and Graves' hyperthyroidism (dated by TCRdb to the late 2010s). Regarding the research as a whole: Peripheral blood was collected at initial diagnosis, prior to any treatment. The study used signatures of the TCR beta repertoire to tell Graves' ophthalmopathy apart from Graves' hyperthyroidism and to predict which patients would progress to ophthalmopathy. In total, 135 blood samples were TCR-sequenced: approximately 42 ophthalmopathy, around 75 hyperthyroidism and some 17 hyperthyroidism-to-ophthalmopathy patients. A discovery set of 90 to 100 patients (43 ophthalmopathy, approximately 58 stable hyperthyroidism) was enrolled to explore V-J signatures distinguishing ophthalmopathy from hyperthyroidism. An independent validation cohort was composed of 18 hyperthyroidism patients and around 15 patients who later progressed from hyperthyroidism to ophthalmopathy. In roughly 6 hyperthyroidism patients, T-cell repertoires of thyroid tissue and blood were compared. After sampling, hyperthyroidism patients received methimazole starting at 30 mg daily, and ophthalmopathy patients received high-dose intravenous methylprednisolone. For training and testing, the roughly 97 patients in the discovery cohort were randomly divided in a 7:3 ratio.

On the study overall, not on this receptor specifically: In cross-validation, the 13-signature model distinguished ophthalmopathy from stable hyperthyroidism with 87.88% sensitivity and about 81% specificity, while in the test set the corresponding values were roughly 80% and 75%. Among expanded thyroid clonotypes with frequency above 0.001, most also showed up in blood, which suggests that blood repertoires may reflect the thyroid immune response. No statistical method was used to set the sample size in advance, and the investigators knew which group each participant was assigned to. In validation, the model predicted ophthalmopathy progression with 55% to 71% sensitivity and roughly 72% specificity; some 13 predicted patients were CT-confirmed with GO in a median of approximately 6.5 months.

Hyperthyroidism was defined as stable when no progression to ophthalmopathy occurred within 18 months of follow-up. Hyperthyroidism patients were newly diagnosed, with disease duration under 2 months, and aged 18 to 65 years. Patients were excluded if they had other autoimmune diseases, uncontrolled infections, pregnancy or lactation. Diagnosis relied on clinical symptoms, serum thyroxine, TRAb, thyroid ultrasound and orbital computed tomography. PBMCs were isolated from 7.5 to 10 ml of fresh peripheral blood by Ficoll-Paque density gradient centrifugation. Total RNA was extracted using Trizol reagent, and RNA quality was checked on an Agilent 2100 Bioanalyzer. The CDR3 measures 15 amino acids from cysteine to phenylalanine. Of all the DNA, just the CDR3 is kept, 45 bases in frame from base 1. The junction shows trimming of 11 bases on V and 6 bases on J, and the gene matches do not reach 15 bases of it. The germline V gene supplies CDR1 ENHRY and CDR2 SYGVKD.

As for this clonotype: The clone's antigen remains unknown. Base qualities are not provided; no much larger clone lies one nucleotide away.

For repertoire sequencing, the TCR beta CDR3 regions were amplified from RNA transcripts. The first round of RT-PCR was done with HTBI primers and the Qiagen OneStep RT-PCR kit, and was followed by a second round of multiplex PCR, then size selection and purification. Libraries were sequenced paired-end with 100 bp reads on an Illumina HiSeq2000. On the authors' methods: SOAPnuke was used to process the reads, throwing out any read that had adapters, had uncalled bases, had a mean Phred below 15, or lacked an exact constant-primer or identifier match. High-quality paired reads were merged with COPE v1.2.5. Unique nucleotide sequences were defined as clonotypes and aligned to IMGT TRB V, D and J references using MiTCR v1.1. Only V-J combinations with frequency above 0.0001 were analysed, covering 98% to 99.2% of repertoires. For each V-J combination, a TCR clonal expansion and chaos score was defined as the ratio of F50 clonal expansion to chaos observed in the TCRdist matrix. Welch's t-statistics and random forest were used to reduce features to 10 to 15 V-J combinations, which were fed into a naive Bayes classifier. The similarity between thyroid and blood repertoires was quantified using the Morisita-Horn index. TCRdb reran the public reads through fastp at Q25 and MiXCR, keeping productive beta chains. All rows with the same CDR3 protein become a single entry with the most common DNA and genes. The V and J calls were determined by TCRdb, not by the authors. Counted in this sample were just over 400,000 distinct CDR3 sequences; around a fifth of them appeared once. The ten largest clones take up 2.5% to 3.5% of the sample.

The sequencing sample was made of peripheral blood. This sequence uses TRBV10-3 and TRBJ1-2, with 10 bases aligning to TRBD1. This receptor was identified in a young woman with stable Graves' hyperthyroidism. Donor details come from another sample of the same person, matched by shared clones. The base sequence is TGTGCCGAGGCGTCAGCCCCGGGACAGGGGAATGGCTACACCTTC. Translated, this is CAEASAPGQGNGYTF.